Listed below are T cell receptor beta chains from one sample, sequenced in a study of blood T cell repertoires in COVID-19. Some clones are missing from TCRdb's copy, which holds only in-frame ones; the method was immunoSEQ multiplex PCR. The sample holds around 160,000 clones, around 90% seen once. Sequencing used PBMCs or T cells enriched from blood (not recorded which). These receptors were obtained from a middle-aged woman who had been exposed to COVID-19. CDR3s include the opening cysteine and the closing phenylalanine or tryptophan. A D gene is named only where the DNA matches it firmly. Not every row has a clone size; where given, it reads once, few, many or a size class.

d_gene: .; j_gene: TRBJ1-1; v_gene: TRBV5-1; abundance: .; len: 16; CDR3nt: TGCGCCAGCAGCTTGGGCCAGGGAGGGGTTGGCACTGAAGCTTTCTTT; CDR3aa: CASSLGQGGVGTEAFF
d_gene: .; j_gene: TRBJ1-5; v_gene: TRBV19; abundance: few; len: 14; CDR3nt: TGTGCCAGTAGTTTCGGACATGGCAATCAGCCCCAGCATTTT; CDR3aa: CASSFGHGNQPQHF
d_gene: .; j_gene: TRBJ1-2; v_gene: TRBV4-2; abundance: .; len: 16; CDR3nt: TGTGCCAGCAGCCCCTCCGGGGGGGGGCCCGAAGGTGGCTACACCTTC; CDR3aa: CASSPSGGGPEGGYTF
d_gene: TRBD2; j_gene: TRBJ2-7; v_gene: TRBV29-1; abundance: .; len: 14; CDR3nt: TGCAGCGTTGAGACTAGCGGGGACCCTCTCGAGCAGTACTTC; CDR3aa: CSVETSGDPLEQYF
d_gene: TRBD1; j_gene: TRBJ1-1; v_gene: TRBV7-7; abundance: .; len: 18; CDR3nt: TGTGCCAGCAGCTTAGACGACAGGGACGGTCCGATGAACACTGAAGCTTTCTTT; CDR3aa: CASSLDDRDGPMNTEAFF
d_gene: TRBD2; j_gene: TRBJ2-2; v_gene: TRBV12-5; abundance: .; len: 17; CDR3nt: TGTGCTAGTGGTTTGGTACATTCTAGCGGGAGATGGGGGGAGCTGTTTTTT; CDR3aa: CASGLVHSSGRWGELFF
d_gene: .; j_gene: TRBJ2-1; v_gene: TRBV11-2; abundance: .; len: 14; CDR3nt: TGTGCCAGCAGCTTAGATCGGATCCAGCGGGAGCAGTTCTTC; CDR3aa: CASSLDRIQREQFF
d_gene: TRBD1; j_gene: TRBJ2-7; v_gene: TRBV2; abundance: once; len: 12; CDR3nt: TGTGCCAGCAAGGGACAGGGCTACGAGCAGTACTTC; CDR3aa: CASKGQGYEQYF
d_gene: TRBD1; j_gene: TRBJ2-7; v_gene: TRBV5-5; abundance: once; len: 14; CDR3nt: TGTGCCAGCAGCAGGGACAGGGGCTCCTACGAGCAGTACTTC; CDR3aa: CASSRDRGSYEQYF
d_gene: .; j_gene: TRBJ1-1; v_gene: TRBV7-8; abundance: .; len: 13; CDR3nt: TGTGCCAGCAGCGCGGAAGGGAACACTGAAGCTTTCTTT; CDR3aa: CASSAEGNTEAFF
d_gene: .; j_gene: TRBJ2-3; v_gene: TRBV2; abundance: .; len: 14; CDR3nt: TGTGCCAGCCCCAGGGGAAGAGGAACAGATACGCAGTATTTT; CDR3aa: CASPRGRGTDTQYF
d_gene: .; j_gene: TRBJ2-1; v_gene: TRBV15; abundance: .; len: 15; CDR3nt: TGTGCCACCAGCAGAGAAGGGACAAGGTTCGATGAGCAGTTCTTC; CDR3aa: CATSREGTRFDEQFF
d_gene: TRBD1; j_gene: TRBJ1-1; v_gene: TRBV28; abundance: .; len: 16; CDR3nt: TGTGCCAGCAGTGCCGGCCTAGGGACAGGGTCGACTGAAGCTTTCTTT; CDR3aa: CASSAGLGTGSTEAFF
d_gene: TRBD1; j_gene: TRBJ1-6; v_gene: TRBV23-1; abundance: .; len: 22; CDR3nt: TGCGCCAGCAGAGCTGGGGACAGGGAGTCCCACAAGGCAACCGATAATAATTCACCCCTCCACTTT; CDR3aa: CASRAGDRESHKATDNNSPLHF
d_gene: TRBD1; j_gene: TRBJ1-2; v_gene: TRBV20-1; abundance: .; len: 11; CDR3nt: TGCAGTGGCCGGGACAGAGGAGGCTACACCTTC; CDR3aa: CSGRDRGGYTF
d_gene: TRBD1; j_gene: TRBJ1-2; v_gene: TRBV9; abundance: .; len: 13; CDR3nt: TGTGCCAGCAGCGGACAGGGGCTCTATGGCTACACCTTC; CDR3aa: CASSGQGLYGYTF
d_gene: TRBD1; j_gene: TRBJ2-7; v_gene: TRBV25-1; abundance: .; len: 13; CDR3nt: TGTGCCAGCCAAGGACAGGGATATTTCGAGCAGTACTTC; CDR3aa: CASQGQGYFEQYF
d_gene: TRBD1; j_gene: TRBJ1-6; v_gene: TRBV29-1; abundance: few; len: 13; CDR3nt: TGCAGCGTCCGACAGGGGAGAGAATCACCCCTCCACTTT; CDR3aa: CSVRQGRESPLHF
d_gene: TRBD1; j_gene: TRBJ2-1; v_gene: TRBV2; abundance: .; len: 13; CDR3nt: TGTGCCAGCAGCCCCGGGACAGACAATGAGCAGTTCTTC; CDR3aa: CASSPGTDNEQFF
d_gene: .; j_gene: TRBJ1-4; v_gene: TRBV12-3/TRBV12-4; abundance: .; len: 13; CDR3nt: TGTGCCAGCAGTCTAGACAGAACCGAAAAACTGTTTTTT; CDR3aa: CASSLDRTEKLFF
d_gene: TRBD1; j_gene: TRBJ1-2; v_gene: TRBV10-3; abundance: .; len: 13; CDR3nt: TGTGCCATCACGGGACAGGAAGGCTATGGCTACACCTTC; CDR3aa: CAITGQEGYGYTF
d_gene: .; j_gene: TRBJ2-5; v_gene: TRBV19; abundance: .; len: 14; CDR3nt: TGTGCCAGTAGTATAGAAGGGGGCCAAGAGACCCAGTACTTC; CDR3aa: CASSIEGGQETQYF
d_gene: TRBD2; j_gene: TRBJ2-1; v_gene: TRBV5-1; abundance: .; len: 15; CDR3nt: TGCGCCAGCAGTCGGACTAGCGGGGGGAACAATGAGCAGTTCTTC; CDR3aa: CASSRTSGGNNEQFF
d_gene: TRBD2; j_gene: TRBJ2-3; v_gene: TRBV6-2/TRBV6-3; abundance: .; len: 17; CDR3nt: TGTGCCAGCAGTTTCCCCGGACTAGCGGGAGGTTCAGATACGCAGTATTTT; CDR3aa: CASSFPGLAGGSDTQYF
d_gene: TRBD1; j_gene: TRBJ1-2; v_gene: TRBV28; abundance: .; len: 13; CDR3nt: TGTGCCAGCACCGACAGGGTGAACTATGGCTACACCTTC; CDR3aa: CASTDRVNYGYTF
d_gene: .; j_gene: TRBJ1-3; v_gene: TRBV9; abundance: few; len: 14; CDR3nt: TGTGCCAGCAGGGGCAGGGGCTCTGGAAACACCATATATTTT; CDR3aa: CASRGRGSGNTIYF
d_gene: TRBD1; j_gene: TRBJ1-6; v_gene: TRBV18; abundance: .; len: 17; CDR3nt: TGTGCCAGCTCTCCGGGACAGGGGGCCTCCTATAATTCACCCCTCCACTTT; CDR3aa: CASSPGQGASYNSPLHF
d_gene: .; j_gene: TRBJ1-4; v_gene: TRBV3-1/TRBV3-2; abundance: .; len: 14; CDR3nt: TGTGCCAGCAGCCAAGTCAGGGATAATGAAAAACTGTTTTTT; CDR3aa: CASSQVRDNEKLFF
d_gene: TRBD2; j_gene: TRBJ2-7; v_gene: TRBV5-1; abundance: once; len: 14; CDR3nt: TGCGCCAGCAGCCAGGTGCTAGCGGGACTCGAGCAGTACTTC; CDR3aa: CASSQVLAGLEQYF
d_gene: TRBD1; j_gene: TRBJ1-2; v_gene: TRBV6-5; abundance: .; len: 14; CDR3nt: TGTGCCAGCAGCCGGGACAGGGAATGGGGTGGCTACACCTTC; CDR3aa: CASSRDREWGGYTF
d_gene: TRBD2; j_gene: TRBJ2-7; v_gene: TRBV4-3; abundance: .; len: 18; CDR3nt: TGCGCCAGCAGCCAAGGGGAGGCCGGACTAGCGGGATCCTACGAGCAGTACTTC; CDR3aa: CASSQGEAGLAGSYEQYF
d_gene: TRBD1; j_gene: TRBJ1-2; v_gene: TRBV9; abundance: .; len: 15; CDR3nt: TGTGCCAGCAGCGTCGGGACAGGAGGGAACTATGGCTACACCTTC; CDR3aa: CASSVGTGGNYGYTF
d_gene: TRBD1; j_gene: TRBJ1-3; v_gene: TRBV6-5; abundance: .; len: 15; CDR3nt: TGTGCCAGCACTCCAGGGACAGGGAGAGGAAACACCATATATTTT; CDR3aa: CASTPGTGRGNTIYF
d_gene: TRBD2; j_gene: TRBJ2-3; v_gene: TRBV11-3; abundance: .; len: 16; CDR3nt: TGTGCCAGCAGCCCGGGTTTAGCGGGAGAGGCAGATACGCAGTATTTT; CDR3aa: CASSPGLAGEADTQYF
d_gene: .; j_gene: TRBJ1-1; v_gene: TRBV28; abundance: .; len: 13; CDR3nt: TGTGCCAGCACTAGACAGAGGAACACTGAAGCTTTCTTT; CDR3aa: CASTRQRNTEAFF
d_gene: .; j_gene: TRBJ2-7; v_gene: TRBV7-9; abundance: .; len: 15; CDR3nt: TGTGCCAGCAGCTTAGCACCCCGAGGGCGGGACGAGCAGTACTTC; CDR3aa: CASSLAPRGRDEQYF
d_gene: TRBD1; j_gene: TRBJ1-5; v_gene: TRBV5-1; abundance: .; len: 15; CDR3nt: TGCGCCAGCAGCGAAGGGACAGTTAGCAATCAGCCCCAGCATTTT; CDR3aa: CASSEGTVSNQPQHF
d_gene: TRBD2; j_gene: TRBJ2-7; v_gene: TRBV9; abundance: .; len: 15; CDR3nt: TGTGCCAGCAGCGTAGCTGCGGGAGGGTCCTACGAGCAGTACTTC; CDR3aa: CASSVAAGGSYEQYF
d_gene: .; j_gene: TRBJ2-2; v_gene: TRBV6-5; abundance: .; len: 15; CDR3nt: TGTGCCAGCAACCTAAACGGACAGATCTCCGGGGAGCTGTTTTTT; CDR3aa: CASNLNGQISGELFF
d_gene: .; j_gene: TRBJ1-1; v_gene: TRBV5-1; abundance: .; len: 15; CDR3nt: TGCGCCAGCAGCTTACCGGGACAAATAAACACTGAAGCTTTCTTT; CDR3aa: CASSLPGQINTEAFF
d_gene: TRBD2; j_gene: TRBJ2-1; v_gene: TRBV10-2; abundance: .; len: 14; CDR3nt: TGCGCCAGCGGAAGGACTAGCGGGGCTAATGAGCAGTTCTTC; CDR3aa: CASGRTSGANEQFF
d_gene: .; j_gene: TRBJ2-3; v_gene: TRBV5-1; abundance: .; len: 16; CDR3nt: TGCGCCAGCAGCTGGCGGCGTGGGACTAGCACAGATACGCAGTATTTT; CDR3aa: CASSWRRGTSTDTQYF
d_gene: TRBD2; j_gene: TRBJ2-3; v_gene: TRBV5-1; abundance: .; len: 18; CDR3nt: TGCGCCAGCAGCCCGACACTAGCGGGGAGACGCACGACAGATACGCAGTATTTT; CDR3aa: CASSPTLAGRRTTDTQYF
d_gene: TRBD2; j_gene: TRBJ2-7; v_gene: TRBV9; abundance: .; len: 15; CDR3nt: TGTGCCAGCAGCGCCCTCCTAGCGGGAGTCGACGAGCAGTACTTC; CDR3aa: CASSALLAGVDEQYF
d_gene: .; j_gene: TRBJ2-4; v_gene: TRBV20-1; abundance: .; len: 11; CDR3nt: TGCAGTGCTAGAGTTCGGGGTCTTCAGTACTTC; CDR3aa: CSARVRGLQYF
d_gene: .; j_gene: TRBJ1-1; v_gene: TRBV28; abundance: once; len: 15; CDR3nt: TGTGCCAGCAGCCCGTTTAAGGGGGTTTACACTGAAGCTTTCTTT; CDR3aa: CASSPFKGVYTEAFF
d_gene: TRBD1; j_gene: TRBJ2-5; v_gene: TRBV6-5; abundance: .; len: 14; CDR3nt: TGTGCCAGCAGTCCGACAGGGGGCCAAGAGACCCAGTACTTC; CDR3aa: CASSPTGGQETQYF
d_gene: .; j_gene: TRBJ2-2; v_gene: TRBV28; abundance: .; len: 12; CDR3nt: TGTGCCAGCAGTTTCAGGGCCGGGGAGCTGTTTTTT; CDR3aa: CASSFRAGELFF
d_gene: TRBD2; j_gene: TRBJ2-5; v_gene: TRBV28; abundance: .; len: 16; CDR3nt: TGTGCCAGCAGTTCCCGGGCTAGCGGGAGGCGGGAGACCCAGTACTTC; CDR3aa: CASSSRASGRRETQYF
d_gene: TRBD2; j_gene: TRBJ2-3; v_gene: TRBV20-1; abundance: once; len: 15; CDR3nt: TGCAGTGCTAGTCAACTAGCGGACAGCACAGATACGCAGTATTTT; CDR3aa: CSASQLADSTDTQYF